This T cell receptor (beta chain) was profiled in a study of blood T cell repertoires in COVID-19 (dated by TCRdb to between 2020 and 2021). Regarding the research as a whole: Samples from collaborators originated in the United States, Italy and Spain and spanned both the acute and convalescent phases of COVID-19. Where available, HLA class I and class II types were taken from metadata supplied by the sample provider and were not determined by assay-based typing. The prospective study material was composed of cDNA or gDNA derived from T cells, B-cell-depleted T cells, or PBMCs. Sample metadata almost always included a de-identified subject ID, COVID-19 status, age in years and sex. Samples were obtained from the ongoing ImmuneRACE study (first 160 participants) and from over 1,000 subjects provided by 6 global collaborators. Subjects who had been exposed to COVID-19, were actively infected with it, or had recovered from it provided the deeply sampled blood TCRbeta repertoires that made up the dataset. The repertoires were made available in a free public database intended to serve as a resource for research on the immune response to SARS-CoV-2. Results the study describes overall, beyond this receptor: Clinical and demographic metadata were provided uncurated, with the amount varying by source and participant.

This clone appeared a single time. The target of this receptor is not known. The sample holds no much larger clone one base away, and base qualities are not on file. Participants in the prospective study were aged roughly 18 to 95 years, lived in under 30 United States geographic areas, and enrolled through a virtual design. To assign participants to cohorts, the prospective study relied on clinical history that participants themselves reported in a screening survey and a study questionnaire. Mobile phlebotomists in the prospective study collected whole blood, serum and a nasopharyngeal or oropharyngeal swab from every participant. Additional blood draws and questionnaires over an approximately two-month period could optionally be provided by prospective study participants. Before DNA extraction, blood samples from the prospective study were shipped at room temperature or frozen. TCRbeta CDR3 regions were amplified from genomic DNA by means of the immunoSEQ Assay, a bias-controlled multiplex PCR. The original pipeline was this. Nucleated cell counts per sample were estimated from amplification of reference gene primers within the assay. To quantify the absolute abundance of each unique TCRbeta CDR3 rearrangement, sequence reads were collapsed and filtered. Productive Simpson clonality was computed per sample as the square root of Simpson's diversity index over productive rearrangements. TCRdb stores this immuneACCESS table with in-frame sequences only. Part of the clones is absent; in the studies checked, under half of the shortfall reflects unresolved V genes, and no reason is known for the rest. That table furnishes V, J and clone size, whereas the DNA furnished D and trimming. In this sample the table shows roughly 260,000 clones, roughly nine tenths of which occur a single time. The top ten hold roughly 6% of the sample.

From cysteine to phenylalanine, the CDR3 is 14 amino acids long. The read is trimmed to its CDR3 DNA, 42 bases read in frame from base 1. From a lookup of the germline V gene, CDR1 and CDR2 are KGHSH and LQKENI. V is clipped by 6 bases and J by 5 bases, and the sequence between their germline boundaries is 16 bases long. Material for sequencing was PBMCs or T cells enriched from blood (not recorded which). This TCR derives from a woman aged 30 to 39 with acute COVID-19. The rearranged chain carries TRBV18 and TRBJ1-2, and the D gene may be TRBD1, 5 bases matching. The CDR3 region: CASSPRGGEYGYTF. The DNA sequence is as follows: TGTGCCAGCTCCCCCCGGGGGGGGGAATATGGCTACACCTTC.